These 19 T cell receptor beta chains came from one sample sequenced in a study of blood T cell repertoires in COVID-19. The assay was immunoSEQ multiplex PCR, and TCRdb's table has in-frame clones only and misses some. The profile shows about 170,000 clones, 70% to 85% of them singletons. Source material: PBMCs or T cells enriched from blood (not recorded which). Receptor source: a woman in her 70s in a cohort exposed to, infected with or recovered from COVID-19 (not recorded which).

This chain links TRBV9 with TRBJ2-1; 8 nucleotides align to TRBD2. J gave up 4 bases and V 0 bases, and 9 bases lay outside the gene matches. Germline V gives CDR1 SGDLS, CDR2 YYNGEE. The CDR3 has 17 amino acids. CDR3 in DNA: TGTGCCAGCAGCGTAGATGGGGGGACTAGTTGGTACAATGAGCAGTTCTTC. Its translation: CASSVDGGTSWYNEQFF.

This sequence joins TRBV7-2 and TRBJ2-5; D remains ambiguous. Trimming shortened V by 1 base and J by 4 bases, and 4 bases separated the two germline ends. The CDR3 is made up of 12 amino acids. The germline V gene encodes CDR1 SGHTA and CDR2 FQGNSA. The CDR3 protein is CASSLVRETQYF. In DNA form, the CDR3 reads TGTGCCAGCAGCTTAGTCCGAGAGACCCAGTACTTC.

V gene TRBV29-1 combines with J gene TRBJ1-2, with D hard to call. Germline CDR1 is SQVTM and CDR2 is ANQGSEA. This CDR3 has 12 residues. V dropped 8 bases and J dropped 4 bases, with 14 bases sitting between them. The CDR3 nucleotides read TGCAGCCCCTCGGCGAACAGCTATGGCTACACCTTC. Translated, it gives CSPSANSYGYTF.

The chain recombines TRBV27 with TRBJ1-2; D unresolved. Germline V lookup: CDR1 MNHEY, CDR2 SMNVEV (reference sequence). This CDR3 spans 14 amino acids. Between the trimmed V and J ends, which lost 2 bases and 3 bases, there was a span of 10 bases. This CDR3 reads CASSLQGSDYGYTF. The DNA for the CDR3 is TGTGCCAGCAGTTTACAAGGGAGCGACTATGGCTACACCTTC.

The rearrangement links TRBV9 to TRBJ2-7, with D unclear. Deletions cut 0 bases from V and 1 base from J, with 11 bases between. This CDR3 region has 15 residues. Germline V lookup: CDR1 SGDLS, CDR2 YYNGEE. The CDR3 bases are TGTGCCAGCAGCGTAGCCCCAGGTTTTTCCTACGAGCAGTACTTC. This encodes CASSVAPGFSYEQYF.

In this sample, this clone turned up once. The chain combines TRBV30 with TRBJ2-2; TRBD2 matches 13 bases. The V and J ends lost 2 bases and 5 bases, in that order; junction bases with no gene match: 8. This CDR3 region has 17 residues. Germline V lookup: CDR1 GTSNPN, CDR2 SVGIG (reference sequence). The CDR3 DNA reads TGTGCCTGGAGTTCTTGGACTAGCGGGAGCGGGACCGGGGAGCTGTTTTTT. Amino acids: CAWSSWTSGSGTGELFF.

V and J are TRBV6-5 and TRBJ2-7; 8 bases match TRBD1. The germline gives CDR1 MNHEY, CDR2 SVGAGI. CDR3 length: 14 residues. V gave up 7 bases and J gave up 2 bases; unmatched junction bases: 7. CDR3 protein: CASTSRRGPYEQYF. The CDR3 DNA reads as TGTGCCAGCACGTCGCGCAGGGGGCCCTACGAGCAGTACTTC.

This rearrangement joins TRBV29-1 to TRBJ1-2; a possible D gene is TRBD1 (5 bases). From germline, CDR1 is SQVTM and CDR2 ANQGSEA. The CDR3 loop spans 15 amino acids. The V end was cut by 0 bases, the J end by 5 bases, with 16 bases between. The CDR3 loop is CSVEDLGGSEYGYTF. The CDR3 DNA reads as TGCAGCGTTGAAGACCTCGGGGGATCGGAATATGGCTACACCTTC.

This clone was detected only once. The chain carries TRBV30 and TRBJ1-1, with TRBD1 matching over 7 bases. CDR3 length equals 13 residues. J gave up 4 bases and V 5 bases, and 7 bases lay outside the gene matches. From germline, CDR1 is GTSNPN and CDR2 SVGIG (reference sequence). The CDR3 DNA sequence: TGTGCCTGGGGACTCCAGGGGGGCACTGAAGCTTTCTTT. This encodes CAWGLQGGTEAFF. Drawing the rest from reference TRBV30 and TRBJ1-1, the complete variable domain is SQTIHQWPATLVQPVGSPLSLECTVEGTSNPNLYWYRQAAGRGLQLLFYSVGIGQISSEVPQNLSASRPQDRQFILSSKKLLLSDSGFYLCAWGLQGGTEAFFGQGTRLTVV.

The V call is TRBV3-1 (or the pseudogene TRBV3-2), the J call TRBJ2-3; 9 bases are a match to TRBD1. CDR1 is LGHDT and CDR2 is YNNKEL in the germline V gene (reference sequence). The V gene end was trimmed by 4 bases and the J gene end by 3 bases; junction bases not matched to a gene: 8. The CDR3 extends over 16 amino acids. DNA for the CDR3: TGTGCCAGCAGCCGGGGGACAGGGATAAGGACAGATACGCAGTATTTT. Amino acids: CASSRGTGIRTDTQYF.

The chain employs TRBV4-1 and TRBJ2-1; D is perhaps TRBD1 (5 bases). The germline gives CDR1 MGHRA, CDR2 YSYEKL. The CDR3 contains 16 residues. The V end lost 1 base, the J end lost 3 bases, and 13 bases lay between the germline ends. CDR3 in DNA: TGCGCCAGCAGCCAAGTCCAGGGTTTGGGCTACAATGAGCAGTTCTTC. Translated: CASSQVQGLGYNEQFF.

The chain is built from TRBV4-3 and TRBJ1-2; D possibly corresponds to TRBD1 (5 bases). This CDR3 has 15 residues. Germline V lookup: CDR1 LGHNA, CDR2 YSLEER. Trimming took 1 base from V and 7 from J, leaving 16 bases between them. This CDR3 is CASSQGSTGLIGYTF. Written as DNA, the CDR3 is TGCGCCAGCAGCCAAGGTTCTACAGGTCTCATTGGCTACACCTTC.

The chain combines TRBV3-1 (or the pseudogene TRBV3-2) with TRBJ2-1; 10 positions agree with TRBD2. V lost 1 base and J lost 10; bases outside the gene matches: 10. The CDR3 runs to 16 residues. CDR1 LGHDT and CDR2 YNNKEL come from the germline V gene (reference sequence). The DNA of the CDR3 is TGTGCCAGCAGCCAAGGTCTAGCGGGAGCCGGGGGGGAGCAGTTCTTC. Translation: CASSQGLAGAGGEQFF.

This clone was picked up one time. The rearrangement uses TRBV10-3 and TRBJ2-7, with 9 positions matching TRBD1. CDR3 length: 15 residues. Trimming at V came to 3 bases and at J to 4 bases, leaving 7 bases not matched to a gene. The germline CDR1 and CDR2 sequences are ENHRY and SYGVKD. CDR3 sequence (DNA): TGTGCCATCAGTGACTCGGGACAGGGAAGGTACGAGCAGTACTTC. Protein sequence: CAISDSGQGRYEQYF.

CDR3 residues: CASSFSGRVYIQYF. The CDR3 coding sequence is TGTGCCAGCAGCTTTAGCGGGAGGGTGTACATTCAGTACTTC. The J gene is TRBJ2-4, the V gene TRBV5-5; 11 nucleotides align to TRBD2. The CDR3 has 14 amino acids. Germline CDR1 and CDR2: SGHKS and YYEKEE (reference sequence). J lost 8 bases, V lost 2 bases, and 3 bases had no gene match.

The CDR3 spells CASSLFAGGREQFF. CDR3 bases: TGTGCCAGCAGCTTATTCGCGGGAGGGCGGGAGCAGTTCTTC. This chain joins TRBV7-9 and TRBJ2-1; 9 positions match TRBD2. CDR1 is SEHNR, CDR2 FQNEAQ, per germline (reference sequence). CDR3 size: 14 residues. Trimming at V came to 2 bases and at J to 10 bases, leaving 6 bases not matched to a gene.

The V gene is TRBV28, the J gene TRBJ1-6; TRBD1 matches 9 bases. The CDR3 length is 16 residues. After removal of 4 bases from V and 3 bases from J, the junction contained 4 bases not matched to a gene. The germline V gene encodes CDR1 MDHEN and CDR2 SYDVKM. The CDR3 here is CASSSTGGDYNSPLHF. In nucleotides, the CDR3 is TGTGCCAGCAGTTCAACAGGGGGCGACTATAATTCACCCCTCCACTTT.

The chain recombines TRBV7-3 with TRBJ2-5, with TRBD1 matching 7 bases. CDR3 length: 15 amino acids. CDR1 is SGHTA and CDR2 is FQGTGA in the germline V gene. V lost 0 bases and J lost 5; bases outside the gene matches: 6. In nucleotides, the CDR3 is TGTGCCAGCAGCTTAACAGGGGGCTGGGGGGAGACCCAGTACTTC. Amino acid sequence: CASSLTGGWGETQYF.

This sequence joins TRBV5-8 and TRBJ2-1; 7 nucleotides align to TRBD2. The J segment lost 8 bases and the V segment lost 0 bases, leaving 11 bases of the junction unmatched. The CDR3 totals 16 residues. The germline V gene encodes CDR1 SGHTS and CDR2 YDEGEE. The CDR3 protein is CASSLDGAGDFDEQFF. CDR3 bases: TGTGCCAGCAGCTTGGATGGGGCGGGAGACTTTGATGAGCAGTTCTTC.